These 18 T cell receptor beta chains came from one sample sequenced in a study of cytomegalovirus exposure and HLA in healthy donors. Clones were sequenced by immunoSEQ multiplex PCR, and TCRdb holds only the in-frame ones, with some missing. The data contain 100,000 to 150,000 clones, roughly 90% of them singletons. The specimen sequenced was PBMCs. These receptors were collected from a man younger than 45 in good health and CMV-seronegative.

The CDR3 DNA is TGTGCCAGCAGCTTGGGGATCGAGGCGCCGACTGAAGCTTTCTTT. Its protein product is CASSLGIEAPTEAFF. The V call is TRBV5-4, the J call TRBJ1-1; no reliable D call. This CDR3 region has 15 residues. V lost 0 bases to trimming and J lost 5 bases, with 14 bases between them. The germline V gene encodes CDR1 SGHNT and CDR2 YYREEE (reference sequence).

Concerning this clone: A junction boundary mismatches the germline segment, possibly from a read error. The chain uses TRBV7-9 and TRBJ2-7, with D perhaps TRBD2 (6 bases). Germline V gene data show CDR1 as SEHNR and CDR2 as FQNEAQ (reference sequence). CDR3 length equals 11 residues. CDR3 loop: CASRLEGEQYF. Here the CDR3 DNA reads TGTGCCAGCCGCTTGGAGGGCGAGCAGTACTTC.

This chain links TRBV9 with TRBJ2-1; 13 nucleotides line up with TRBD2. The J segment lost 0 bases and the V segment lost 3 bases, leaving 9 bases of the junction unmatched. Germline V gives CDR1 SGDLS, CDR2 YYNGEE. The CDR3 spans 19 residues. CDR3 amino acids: CASSAPGTSGASSYNEQFF. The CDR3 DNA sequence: TGTGCCAGCAGCGCGCCCGGGACTAGCGGGGCCAGCTCCTACAATGAGCAGTTCTTC.

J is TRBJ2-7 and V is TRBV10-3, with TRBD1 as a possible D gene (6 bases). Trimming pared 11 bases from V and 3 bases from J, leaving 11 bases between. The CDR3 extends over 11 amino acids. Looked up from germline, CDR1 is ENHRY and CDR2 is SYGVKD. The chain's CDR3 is CAVRDIYEQYF. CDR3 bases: TGTGCCGTCCGGGACATCTACGAGCAGTACTTC.

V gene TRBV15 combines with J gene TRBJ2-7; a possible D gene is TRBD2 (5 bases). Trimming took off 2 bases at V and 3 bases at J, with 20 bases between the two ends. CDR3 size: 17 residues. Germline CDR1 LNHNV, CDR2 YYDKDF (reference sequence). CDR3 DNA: TGTGCCACCAGCAGACCTGGGGAGATCTCCTCCTTCTACGAGCAGTACTTC. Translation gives CATSRPGEISSFYEQYF.

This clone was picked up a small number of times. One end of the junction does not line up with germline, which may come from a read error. The CDR3 DNA is TGTGCCAGCAGCACAAGACAGGGGGCAGTAAACTTC. This encodes CASSTRQGAVNF. The V call is TRBV7-2, the J call TRBJ2-7; 10 bases align to TRBD1. The CDR3 runs 12 residues. Germline CDR1 is SGHTA and CDR2 is FQGNSA.

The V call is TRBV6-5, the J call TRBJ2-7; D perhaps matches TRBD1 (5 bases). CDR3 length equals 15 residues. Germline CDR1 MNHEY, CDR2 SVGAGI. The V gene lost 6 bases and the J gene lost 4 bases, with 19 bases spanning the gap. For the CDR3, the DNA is TGTGCCAGCAGGCACAAGGGGTCGGCCGTTTACGAGCAGTACTTC. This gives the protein CASRHKGSAVYEQYF.

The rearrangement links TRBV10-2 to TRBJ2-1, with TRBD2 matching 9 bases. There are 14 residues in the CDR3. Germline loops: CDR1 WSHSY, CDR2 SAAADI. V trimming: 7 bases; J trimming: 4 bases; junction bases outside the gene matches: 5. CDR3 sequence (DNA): TGCGCCAGCACCAGCGGGAGGCAATACAATGAGCAGTTCTTC. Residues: CASTSGRQYNEQFF.

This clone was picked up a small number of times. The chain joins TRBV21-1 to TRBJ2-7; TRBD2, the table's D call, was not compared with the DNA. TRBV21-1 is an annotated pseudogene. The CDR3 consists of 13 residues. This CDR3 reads CASRPTSSYEQYF. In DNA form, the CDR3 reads TGTGCCAGCAGACCGACTAGCTCCTACGAGCAGTACTTC.

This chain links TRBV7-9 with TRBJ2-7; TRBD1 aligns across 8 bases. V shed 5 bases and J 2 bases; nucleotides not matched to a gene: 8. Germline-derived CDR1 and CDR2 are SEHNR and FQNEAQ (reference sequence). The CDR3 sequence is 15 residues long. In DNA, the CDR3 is TGTGCCAGCAGCCCCGGACAGGGAAGGCCCTACGAGCAGTACTTC. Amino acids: CASSPGQGRPYEQYF.

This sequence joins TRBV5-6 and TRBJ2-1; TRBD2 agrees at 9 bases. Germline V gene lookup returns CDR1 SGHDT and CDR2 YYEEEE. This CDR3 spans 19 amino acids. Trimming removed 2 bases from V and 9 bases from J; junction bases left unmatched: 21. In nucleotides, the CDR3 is TGTGCCAGCAGCTTAAGGAGACAGCGGGAGGTCGCGGGAGGGAGTGAGCAGTTCTTC. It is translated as CASSLRRQREVAGGSEQFF.

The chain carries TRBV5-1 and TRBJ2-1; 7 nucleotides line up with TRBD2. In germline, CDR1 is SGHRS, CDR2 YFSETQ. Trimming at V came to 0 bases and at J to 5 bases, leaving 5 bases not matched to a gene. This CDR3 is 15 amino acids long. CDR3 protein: CASSLDGRRDNEQFF. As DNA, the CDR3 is TGCGCCAGCAGCTTGGACGGGAGGAGGGACAATGAGCAGTTCTTC.

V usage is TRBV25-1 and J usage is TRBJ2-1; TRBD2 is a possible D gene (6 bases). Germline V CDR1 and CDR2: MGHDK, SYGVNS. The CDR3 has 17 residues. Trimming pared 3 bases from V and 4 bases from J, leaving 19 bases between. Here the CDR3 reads CASSDPSRDFLYNEQFF. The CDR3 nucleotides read TGTGCCAGCAGTGACCCCAGCCGGGACTTCCTTTACAATGAGCAGTTCTTC. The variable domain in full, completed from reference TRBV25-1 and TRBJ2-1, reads EADIYQTPRYLVIGTGKKITLECSQTMGHDKMYWYQQDPGMELHLIHYSYGVNSTEKGDLSSESTVSRIRTEHFPLTLESARPSHTSQYLCASSDPSRDFLYNEQFFGPGTRLTVL.

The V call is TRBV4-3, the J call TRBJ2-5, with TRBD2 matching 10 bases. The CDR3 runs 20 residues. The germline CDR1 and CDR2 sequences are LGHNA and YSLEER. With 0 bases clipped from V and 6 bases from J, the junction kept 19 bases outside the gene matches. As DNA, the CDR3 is TGCGCCAGCAGCCAAGAGATCGGGCTAGCGGGAGAACTCTACCGGAAGACCCAGTACTTC. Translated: CASSQEIGLAGELYRKTQYF.

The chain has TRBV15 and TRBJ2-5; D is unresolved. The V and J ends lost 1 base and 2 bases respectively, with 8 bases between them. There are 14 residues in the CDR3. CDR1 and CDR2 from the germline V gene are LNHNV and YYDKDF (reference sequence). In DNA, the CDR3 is TGTGCCACCAGCAGAGGGGCCAGTCAAGAGACCCAGTACTTC. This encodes CATSRGASQETQYF.

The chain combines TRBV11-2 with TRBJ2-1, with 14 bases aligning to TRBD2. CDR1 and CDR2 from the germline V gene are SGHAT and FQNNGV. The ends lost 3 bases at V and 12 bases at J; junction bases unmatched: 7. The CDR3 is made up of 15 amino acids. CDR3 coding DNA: TGTGCCAGCAGCTTGGGGACTAGCGGGAGTGAGTCGCAGTTCTTC. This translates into CASSLGTSGSESQFF.

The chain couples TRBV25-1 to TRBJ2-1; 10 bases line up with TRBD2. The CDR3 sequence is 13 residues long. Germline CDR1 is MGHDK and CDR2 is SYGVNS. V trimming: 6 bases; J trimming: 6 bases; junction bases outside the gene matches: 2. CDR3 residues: CASSLAGVNEQFF. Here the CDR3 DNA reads TGTGCCAGCAGCCTAGCGGGAGTCAATGAGCAGTTCTTC.

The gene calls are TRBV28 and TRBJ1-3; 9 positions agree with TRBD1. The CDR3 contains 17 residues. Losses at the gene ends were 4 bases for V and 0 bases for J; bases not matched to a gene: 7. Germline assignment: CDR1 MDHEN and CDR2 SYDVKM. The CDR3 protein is CASSSGTGIFSGNTIYF. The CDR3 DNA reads TGTGCCAGCAGTTCCGGGACAGGGATATTCTCTGGAAACACCATATATTTT.